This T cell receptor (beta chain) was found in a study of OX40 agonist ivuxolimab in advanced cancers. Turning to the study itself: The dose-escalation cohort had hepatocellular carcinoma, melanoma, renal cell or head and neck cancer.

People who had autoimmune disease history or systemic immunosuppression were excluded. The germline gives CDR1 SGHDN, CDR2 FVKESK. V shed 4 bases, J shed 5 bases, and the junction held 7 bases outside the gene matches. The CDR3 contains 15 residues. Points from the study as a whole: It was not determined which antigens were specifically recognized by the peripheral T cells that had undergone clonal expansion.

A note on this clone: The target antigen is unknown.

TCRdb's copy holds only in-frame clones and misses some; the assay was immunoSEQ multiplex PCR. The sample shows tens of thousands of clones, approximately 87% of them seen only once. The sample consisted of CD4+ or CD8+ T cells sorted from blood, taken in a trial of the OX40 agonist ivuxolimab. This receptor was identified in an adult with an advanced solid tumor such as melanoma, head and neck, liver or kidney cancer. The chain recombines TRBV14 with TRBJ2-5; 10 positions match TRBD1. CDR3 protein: CASSLRQGASETQYF. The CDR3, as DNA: TGTGCCAGCAGCCTTCGACAGGGGGCATCGGAGACCCAGTACTTC.